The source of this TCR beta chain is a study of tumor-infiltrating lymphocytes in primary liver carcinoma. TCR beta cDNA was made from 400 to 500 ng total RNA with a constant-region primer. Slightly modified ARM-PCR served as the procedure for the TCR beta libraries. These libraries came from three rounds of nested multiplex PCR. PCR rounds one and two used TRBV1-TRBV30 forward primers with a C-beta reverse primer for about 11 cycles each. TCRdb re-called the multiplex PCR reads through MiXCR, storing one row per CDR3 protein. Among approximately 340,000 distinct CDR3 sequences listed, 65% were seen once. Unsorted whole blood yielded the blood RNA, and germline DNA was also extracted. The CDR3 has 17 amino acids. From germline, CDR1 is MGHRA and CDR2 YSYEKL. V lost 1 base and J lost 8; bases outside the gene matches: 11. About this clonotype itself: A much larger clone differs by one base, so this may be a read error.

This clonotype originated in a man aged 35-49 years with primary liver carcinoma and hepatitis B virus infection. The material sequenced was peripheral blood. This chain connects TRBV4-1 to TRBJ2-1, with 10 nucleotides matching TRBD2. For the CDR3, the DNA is TGCGCCAGCAGCCAAGTTAGCCCTAGCGGGAGCCGTTATGAGCAGTTCTTC. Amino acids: CASSQVSPSGSRYEQFF.